The 27 T cell receptor beta chains reported below all come from one sample, sequenced in a study of blood T cell repertoires in COVID-19. TCRdb's table, derived via immunoSEQ multiplex PCR, lists solely in-frame clones and lacks some. The table includes roughly 330,000 clones, 70% to 90% detected once. Sequenced input: peripheral blood. The receptors derive from a woman between 45 and 65 years old with active or convalescent COVID-19.

The chain uses TRBV7-2 and TRBJ1-5; D gene ambiguous. V was shortened by 3 bases and J by 0 bases, with 12 bases between the two germline ends. Germline lookup yields CDR1 SGHTA and CDR2 FQGNSA. The CDR3 loop spans 16 amino acids. CDR3 amino acids: CASSFPIAYSNQPQHF. The CDR3 nucleotides are TGTGCCAGCAGCTTTCCCATAGCCTATAGCAATCAGCCCCAGCATTTT.

The chain has TRBV6-4 and TRBJ2-7; TRBD1 matches at 9 bases. The CDR3 is 17 residues long. Losses at the gene ends were 7 bases for V and 1 base for J; bases not matched to a gene: 14. Germline V gives CDR1 MRHNA, CDR2 SNTAGT. CDR3 in amino acids: CASTLTRDRDGSYEQYF. As DNA, the CDR3 is TGTGCCAGCACCCTAACCCGGGACAGGGATGGTTCCTACGAGCAGTACTTC.

V usage is TRBV18 and J usage is TRBJ2-5, with D maybe TRBD1 (6 bases). CDR3 length: 16 residues. V was shortened by 3 bases and J by 1 base, with 15 bases between the two germline ends. CDR1 is KGHSH and CDR2 is LQKENI in the germline V gene. The CDR3 DNA is TGTGCCAGCTCACCCCCGGACAGCTACCTCCAAGAGACCCAGTACTTC. It is translated as CASSPPDSYLQETQYF. The whole variable domain, remainder taken from reference TRBV18 and TRBJ2-5, is NAGVMQNPRHLVRRRGQEARLRCSPMKGHSHVYWYRQLPEEGLKFMVYLQKENIIDESGMPKERFSAEFPKEGPSILRIQQVVRGDSAAYFCASSPPDSYLQETQYFGPGTRLLVL.

This sequence joins TRBV9 and TRBJ1-3; 8 nucleotides match TRBD1. With V trimmed by 0 bases and J by 2 bases, 7 bases remained unmatched. The germline CDR1 and CDR2 sequences are SGDLS and YYNGEE. This CDR3 comprises 17 residues. CDR3 DNA sequence: TGTGCCAGCAGCGTAGAACTAGGCAGGGGGCCTGGAAACACCATATATTTT. Its protein product is CASSVELGRGPGNTIYF.

This chain connects TRBV7-2 to TRBJ2-7; 8 bases are a match to TRBD2. V was clipped by 3 bases and J by 1 base; unmatched bases: 5. The CDR3 is 15 amino acids. CDR1 SGHTA and CDR2 FQGNSA come from the germline V gene. The CDR3: CASSFRPGGSYEQYF. The CDR3 DNA sequence: TGTGCCAGCAGCTTTCGGCCGGGAGGGTCCTACGAGCAGTACTTC.

V gene TRBV18 combines with J gene TRBJ2-1; no clear D gene. Per germline, CDR1 KGHSH and CDR2 LQKENI. The CDR3 runs to 16 residues. The V and J ends lost 1 base and 0 bases respectively, with 10 bases between them. The CDR3 reads CASSPLIRSSYNEQFF. The CDR3 DNA reads TGTGCCAGCTCACCACTTATCCGGAGCTCCTACAATGAGCAGTTCTTC.

This chain connects TRBV12-3 or TRBV12-4 to TRBJ2-7; 7 bases map to TRBD1. This CDR3 contains 13 residues. Trimming took 8 bases from V and 3 from J; bases not matched to a gene: 7. CDR3 DNA: TGTGCCAGCCGCCTCGGACAGGTCTACGAGCAGTACTTC. Its translation: CASRLGQVYEQYF.

This chain joins TRBV28 and TRBJ2-3; D possibly corresponds to TRBD2 (6 bases). With 5 bases removed from V and 3 bases from J, the gap between germline ends came to 12 bases. The germline V gene has CDR1 MDHEN and CDR2 SYDVKM. The CDR3 runs 14 residues. The CDR3 DNA is TGTGCCAGCAGTCCCCAAGGAGGGACAGATACGCAGTATTTT. Its protein is CASSPQGGTDTQYF.

The rearrangement uses TRBV19 and TRBJ1-2; 7 bases agree with TRBD1. Per germline, CDR1 LNHDA and CDR2 SQIVND (reference sequence). CDR3 length: 18 residues. V trimming: 5 bases; J trimming: 1 base; junction bases outside the gene matches: 16. The CDR3 DNA reads TGTGCCAGTAGTCCAGAAGGGACAGCTGGGCATTTTAACTATGGCTACACCTTC. Encoded protein: CASSPEGTAGHFNYGYTF.

V is TRBV28 and J is TRBJ1-2, with 9 bases that match TRBD1. The germline CDR1 and CDR2 sequences are MDHEN and SYDVKM. The junction had 13 bases not matched to a gene; V was cut back by 6 bases and J by 8 bases. This CDR3 is 15 amino acids long. The CDR3, as DNA: TGTGCCAGCAGCTCACCGGGACAGGGCACATCGGGCTACACCTTC. Amino acid sequence: CASSSPGQGTSGYTF.

The chain employs TRBV3-1 (or the pseudogene TRBV3-2) and TRBJ2-3; 10 bases are a match to TRBD2. Germline V gives CDR1 LGHDT, CDR2 YNNKEL (reference sequence). The CDR3 spans 17 residues. V lost 0 bases, J lost 4 bases, and 7 bases stayed unmatched. The CDR3 here is CASSQESPSGRADTQYF. For the CDR3, the DNA is TGTGCCAGCAGCCAAGAATCACCTAGCGGGAGAGCAGATACGCAGTATTTT.

This clone came up once. The chain joins TRBV19 to TRBJ1-1; 8 bases are a match to TRBD1. Germline V gene lookup returns CDR1 LNHDA and CDR2 SQIVND (reference sequence). This CDR3 comprises 16 residues. J gave up 1 base and V 5 bases, and 9 bases lay outside the gene matches. The CDR3 protein is CASSLLAGQGNTEAFF. Written as DNA, the CDR3 is TGTGCCAGTAGTTTACTCGCCGGACAGGGGAACACTGAAGCTTTCTTT.

This clone was seen once. The CDR3, as DNA: TGTGCCAGCAGTTTATTAGGGGGTAAGGACTACACCTTC. Translation: CASSLLGGKDYTF. This chain connects TRBV28 to TRBJ1-2; D possibly corresponds to TRBD1 (6 bases). V gave up 1 base and J gave up 10 bases, with 13 bases separating them. Germline CDR1 is MDHEN and CDR2 is SYDVKM. This CDR3 region has 13 residues.

V and J are TRBV5-1 and TRBJ1-2; tentative D call: TRBD1 (6 bases). The germline gives CDR1 SGHRS, CDR2 YFSETQ. The ends were cut back, 1 base at V and 6 bases at J, with 7 bases in the middle. This CDR3 comprises 12 residues. The CDR3 bases are TGCGCCAGCAGCTTGCAGGGGCATGGCTACACCTTC. This gives the protein CASSLQGHGYTF. The full variable domain, rest sourced from reference TRBV5-1 and TRBJ1-2, is KAGVTQTPRYLIKTRGQQVTLSCSPISGHRSVSWYQQTPGQGLQFLFEYFSETQRNKGNFPGRFSGRQFSNSRSEMNVSTLELGDSALYLCASSLQGHGYTFGSGTRLTVV.

The V gene is TRBV18, the J gene TRBJ2-4, with 13 bases identical to TRBD2. The J segment lost 8 bases and the V segment lost 6 bases, leaving 7 bases of the junction unmatched. The CDR3 totals 15 residues. From germline, CDR1 is KGHSH and CDR2 LQKENI. CDR3 sequence reads: CASSDGTSGTDIQYF. The CDR3 DNA sequence: TGTGCCAGCTCGGACGGGACTAGCGGGACTGACATTCAGTACTTC.

The CDR3 loop reads CASSLGGNEAFF. CDR3 nucleotides: TGTGCCAGCAGTTTGGGGGGAAATGAAGCTTTCTTT. This chain uses TRBV12-3 or TRBV12-4 with TRBJ1-1, with a possible D match to TRBD1 (5 bases). V was trimmed by 3 bases and J by 7 bases, leaving 9 bases between them. CDR3 length: 12 residues.

The chain is built from TRBV4-3 and TRBJ1-2; no firm D call. Germline V gene data show CDR1 as LGHNA and CDR2 as YSLEER. CDR3 size: 15 residues. The germline V and J ends were trimmed by 5 bases and 4 bases, with 17 bases remaining between them. CDR3 residues: CASSDNRVRGYGYTF. The CDR3 DNA follows: TGCGCCAGCAGCGATAACAGAGTGCGGGGCTATGGCTACACCTTC.

The chain uses TRBV3-1 (or the pseudogene TRBV3-2) and TRBJ1-2, with D uncertain. The CDR3 is 15 residues long. The germline gives CDR1 LGHDT, CDR2 YNNKEL (reference sequence). Trimming took 0 bases from V and 0 from J, leaving 8 bases between them. The CDR3 here is CASSQEEQPNYGYTF. The CDR3 DNA reads TGTGCCAGCAGCCAAGAAGAACAGCCTAACTATGGCTACACCTTC.

This clone was seen once. This chain connects TRBV5-4 to TRBJ2-7; D gene ambiguous. Looked up from germline, CDR1 is SGHNT and CDR2 is YYREEE (reference sequence). With 4 bases removed from V and 5 bases from J, the gap between germline ends came to 13 bases. The CDR3 totals 13 residues. The CDR3 nucleotides read TGTGCCAGCAGCCCGTCCGCAGGTGACGAGCAGTACTTC. It specifies CASSPSAGDEQYF.

This rearrangement joins TRBV11-3 to TRBJ1-1; unclear D gene. Germline V gene sequence: CDR1 SGHNT, CDR2 YENEEA. V shed 1 base and J shed 0 bases, with 12 bases lying between them. The CDR3 length is 16 residues. CDR3 nucleotides: TGTGCCAGCAGCTTAGGTATACGTTACATGAACACTGAAGCTTTCTTT. It translates to CASSLGIRYMNTEAFF.

The chain employs TRBV30 and TRBJ2-2; D is perhaps TRBD2 (5 bases). Germline V gene lookup returns CDR1 GTSNPN and CDR2 SVGIG (reference sequence). The V end lost 3 bases, the J end lost 3 bases, and 8 bases lay between the germline ends. CDR3 size: 13 residues. The DNA for the CDR3 is TGTGCCTGGAGCCTAGCCCACACCGGGGAGCTGTTTTTT. It specifies CAWSLAHTGELFF.

The chain links TRBV29-1 to TRBJ1-1; 7 bases line up with TRBD1. With V trimmed by 1 base and J by 1 base, 3 bases remained unmatched. This CDR3 contains 14 residues. Germline V gene lookup returns CDR1 SQVTM and CDR2 ANQGSEA. This CDR3 reads CSVEGRTGNTEAFF. For the CDR3, the DNA is TGCAGCGTTGAAGGTCGGACAGGGAACACTGAAGCTTTCTTT.

This clone has only a few counts. This chain joins TRBV18 and TRBJ1-3; a possible D gene is TRBD1 (5 bases). The V end was cut by 3 bases, the J end by 4 bases, with 10 bases between. CDR1 KGHSH and CDR2 LQKENI come from the germline V gene. This CDR3 has 14 residues. CDR3 protein: CASSPNRQGNTIYF. The CDR3 DNA reads TGTGCCAGCTCACCCAATAGACAGGGAAACACCATATATTTT.

The V call is TRBV16, the J call TRBJ2-7, with 9 bases that match TRBD1. Looked up from germline, CDR1 is KGHSY and CDR2 is FQNENV. This CDR3 contains 15 residues. After removal of 2 bases from V and 6 bases from J, the junction contained 8 bases not matched to a gene. CDR3: CASSQTSGQGGEQYF. CDR3 nucleotide sequence: TGTGCCAGCAGCCAAACCTCGGGACAGGGTGGCGAGCAGTACTTC.

The V call is TRBV28, the J call TRBJ1-6; 7 bases match TRBD1. The CDR3 covers 15 residues. Trimming removed 3 bases from V and 10 bases from J; junction bases left unmatched: 9. From germline, CDR1 is MDHEN and CDR2 SYDVKM. The CDR3 spells CASSFRQGGYSPLHF. The CDR3 nucleotides read TGTGCCAGCAGTTTTAGACAGGGCGGATACTCACCCCTCCACTTT.

CDR3 protein: CASSTYLGQPQHF. CDR3 DNA sequence: TGTGCCAGTAGTACCTACCTAGGTCAGCCCCAGCATTTT. The chain carries TRBV19 and TRBJ1-5; D is unclear. Trimming took off 4 bases at V and 6 bases at J, with 10 bases between the two ends. There are 13 residues in the CDR3. Per germline, CDR1 LNHDA and CDR2 SQIVND (reference sequence).

V gene TRBV11-2 combines with J gene TRBJ1-2; the D gene is possibly TRBD1 (6 bases). Germline loops: CDR1 SGHAT, CDR2 FQNNGV. The CDR3 runs to 14 residues. V lost 3 bases, J lost 6 bases, and 14 bases lay in between. This chain's CDR3 is CASSLGRGRDGYTF. DNA of the CDR3: TGTGCCAGCAGCTTGGGCAGGGGAAGAGATGGCTACACCTTC.